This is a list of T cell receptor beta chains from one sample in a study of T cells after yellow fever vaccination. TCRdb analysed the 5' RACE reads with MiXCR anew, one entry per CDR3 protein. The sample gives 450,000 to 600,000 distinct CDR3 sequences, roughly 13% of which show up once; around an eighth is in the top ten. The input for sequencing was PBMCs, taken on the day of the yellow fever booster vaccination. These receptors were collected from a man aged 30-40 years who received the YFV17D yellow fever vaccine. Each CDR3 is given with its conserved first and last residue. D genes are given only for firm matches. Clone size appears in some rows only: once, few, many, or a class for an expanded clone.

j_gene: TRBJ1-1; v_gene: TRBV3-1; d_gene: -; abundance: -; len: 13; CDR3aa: CASSQGAFTEAFF; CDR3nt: TGTGCCAGCAGCCAAGGTGCGTTCACTGAAGCTTTCTTT
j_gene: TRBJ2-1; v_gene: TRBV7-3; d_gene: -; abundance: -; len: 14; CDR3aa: CASSSYPGYNEQFF; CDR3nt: TGTGCCAGCAGCTCCTACCCTGGATACAATGAGCAGTTCTTC
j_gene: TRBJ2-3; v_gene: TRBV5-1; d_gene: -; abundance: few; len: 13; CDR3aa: CASSTTGSDTQYF; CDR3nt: TGCGCCAGCAGCACCACAGGATCAGATACGCAGTATTTT
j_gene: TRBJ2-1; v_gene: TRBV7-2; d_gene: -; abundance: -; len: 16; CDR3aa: CASRDIGGISYNEQFF; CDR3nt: TGTGCCAGCAGGGATATCGGAGGAATCTCCTACAATGAGCAGTTCTTC
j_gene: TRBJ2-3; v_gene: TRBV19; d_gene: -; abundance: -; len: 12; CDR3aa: CASSIQGGTQYF; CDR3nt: TGTGCCAGTAGTATTCAGGGCGGTACGCAGTATTTT
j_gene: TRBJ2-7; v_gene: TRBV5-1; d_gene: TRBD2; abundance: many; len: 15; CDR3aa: CASSRGGGDSYEQYF; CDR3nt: TGCGCCAGCAGCCGAGGCGGGGGGGATTCCTACGAGCAGTACTTC
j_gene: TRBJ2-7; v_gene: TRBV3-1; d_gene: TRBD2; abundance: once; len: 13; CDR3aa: CATAVAGDREQHF; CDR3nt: TGTGCCACCGCCGTAGCGGGAGACCGCGAGCAGCACTTC
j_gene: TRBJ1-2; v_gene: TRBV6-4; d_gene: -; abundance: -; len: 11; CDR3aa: CASSDGVGYTF; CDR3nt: TGTGCCAGCAGTGACGGCGTTGGCTACACCTTC
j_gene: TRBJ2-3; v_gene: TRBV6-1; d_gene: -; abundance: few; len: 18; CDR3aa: CASSGELSSDLGTDTQYF; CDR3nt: TGTGCCAGCAGTGGCGAACTATCTAGCGATCTGGGCACAGATACGCAGTATTTT
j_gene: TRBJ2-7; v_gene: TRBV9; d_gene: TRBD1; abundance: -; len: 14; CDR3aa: CASSGQGVYGEQYF; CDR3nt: TGTGCCAGCAGCGGACAGGGGGTTTATGGTGAGCAGTACTTC
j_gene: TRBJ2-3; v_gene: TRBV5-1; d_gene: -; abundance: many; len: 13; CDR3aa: CASNRQSTDTQYF; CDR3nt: TGTGCCAGTAATCGGCAGAGCACAGATACGCAGTATTTT
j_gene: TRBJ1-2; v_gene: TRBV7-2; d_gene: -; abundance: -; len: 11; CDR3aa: CASSFYFGYTF; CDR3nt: TGTGCCAGCAGCTTTTACTTTGGCTACACCTTC
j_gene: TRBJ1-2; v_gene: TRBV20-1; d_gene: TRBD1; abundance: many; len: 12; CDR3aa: CSAKDRGPVYTF; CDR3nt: TGCAGTGCCAAGGACAGGGGGCCGGTCTACACCTTC
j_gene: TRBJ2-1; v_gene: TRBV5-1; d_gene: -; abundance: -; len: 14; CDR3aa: CASSGGAVNNEQFF; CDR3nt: TGCGCCAGCAGCGGGGGAGCGGTGAACAATGAGCAGTTCTTC
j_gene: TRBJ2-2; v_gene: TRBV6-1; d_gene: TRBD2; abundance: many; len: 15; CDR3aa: CASAREGRDTGELFF; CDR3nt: TGTGCCAGCGCCCGGGAGGGCCGGGACACCGGGGAGCTGTTTTTT
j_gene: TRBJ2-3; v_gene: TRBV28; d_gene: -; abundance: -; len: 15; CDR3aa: CASSLAGSGTDTQYF; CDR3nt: TGTGCCAGCAGCCTTGCAGGGTCAGGCACAGATACGCAGTATTTT
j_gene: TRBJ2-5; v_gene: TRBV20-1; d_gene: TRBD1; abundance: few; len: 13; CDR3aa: CSARDRQGETQYF; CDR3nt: TGCAGTGCTAGAGACCGACAGGGGGAGACCCAGTACTTC
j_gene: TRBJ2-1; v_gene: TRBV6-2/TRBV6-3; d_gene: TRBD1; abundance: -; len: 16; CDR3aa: CASSYFAGTGGNEQFF; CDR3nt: TGTGCCAGCAGTTACTTCGCCGGGACAGGGGGTAATGAGCAGTTCTTC
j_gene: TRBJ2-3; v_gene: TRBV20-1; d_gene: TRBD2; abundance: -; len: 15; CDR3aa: CSASGLAGDGDTQYF; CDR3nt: TGCAGTGCTAGCGGTCTAGCGGGAGATGGAGATACGCAGTATTTT
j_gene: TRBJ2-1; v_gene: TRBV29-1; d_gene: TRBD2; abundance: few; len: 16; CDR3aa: CSVEGGGRGIVGEQFF; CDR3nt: TGCAGCGTTGAAGGAGGTGGGAGGGGAATTGTTGGTGAGCAGTTCTTC